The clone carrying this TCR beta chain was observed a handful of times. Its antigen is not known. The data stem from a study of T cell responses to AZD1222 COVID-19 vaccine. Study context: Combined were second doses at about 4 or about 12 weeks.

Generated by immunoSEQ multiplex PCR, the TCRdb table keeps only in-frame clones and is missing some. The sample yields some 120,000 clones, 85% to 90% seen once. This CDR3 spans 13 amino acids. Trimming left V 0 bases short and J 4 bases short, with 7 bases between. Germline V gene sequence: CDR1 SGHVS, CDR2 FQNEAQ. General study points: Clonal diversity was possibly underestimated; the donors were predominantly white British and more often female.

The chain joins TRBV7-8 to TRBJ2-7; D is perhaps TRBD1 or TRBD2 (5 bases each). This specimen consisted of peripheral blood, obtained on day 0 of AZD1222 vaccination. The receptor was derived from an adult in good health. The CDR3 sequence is CASSLAWGYEQYF. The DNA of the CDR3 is TGTGCCAGCAGCTTAGCGTGGGGGTACGAGCAGTACTTC.